These 24 T cell receptor beta chains came from one sample sequenced in a study of human T cells and chemical hapten exposure. TCRdb ran MiXCR on the RACE reads and lists one entry per CDR3 protein. The sample lists more than 150,000 distinct CDR3 sequences; roughly 15% were seen once. Time point in this sample: patch test 1, 2 weeks after DPC sensitization. Documented treatment: therapeutic diphenylcyclopropenone sensitization with weekly scalp DPC. Source: whole blood, taken in connection with sensitization to the hapten diphenylcyclopropenone (DPC). The source of these receptors is a woman aged 25-40 years with alopecia areata. Some clones in this sample may be carry-over from other donors' samples.

This clonotype was seen many times. The chain uses TRBV19 and TRBJ2-2; D not certain. V shed 10 bases and J shed 7 bases, with 13 bases lying between them. The CDR3 contains 12 residues. The germline V gene has CDR1 LNHDA and CDR2 SQIVND (reference sequence). The CDR3 sequence is CATSSNFGELFF. The CDR3 nucleotides are TGTGCCACCTCGAGTAACTTCGGGGAGCTGTTTTTT.

This clonotype was seen a handful of times. V and J are TRBV29-1 and TRBJ2-3, with 9 bases aligning to TRBD2. Looked up from germline, CDR1 is SQVTM and CDR2 is ANQGSEA. The CDR3 length is 15 residues. V lost 7 bases and J lost 2; bases outside the gene matches: 10. CDR3 region: CSALYSGSHTDTQYF. DNA of the CDR3: TGCAGCGCCCTATATAGCGGGAGCCACACAGATACGCAGTATTTT.

The J gene is TRBJ2-3, the V gene TRBV12-3 or TRBV12-4; D is unclear. Trimming took 7 bases from V and 0 from J, leaving 11 bases between them. The CDR3 runs to 14 residues. The CDR3: CASNRVQSTDTQYF. CDR3 in DNA: TGTGCCAGCAACCGGGTCCAGAGCACAGATACGCAGTATTTT.

There are a few counts of this clonotype. The chain carries TRBV28 and TRBJ1-1; D unresolved. The V end lost 8 bases, the J end lost 4 bases, and 20 bases lay between the germline ends. The CDR3 totals 15 residues. Germline lookup yields CDR1 MDHEN and CDR2 SYDVKM. CDR3 in amino acids: CASGQDRPAGTEAFF. In nucleotides, the CDR3 is TGTGCCAGCGGGCAGGATAGGCCCGCGGGCACTGAAGCTTTCTTT. The variable domain in full, completed from reference TRBV28 and TRBJ1-1, reads DVKVTQSSRYLVKRTGEKVFLECVQDMDHENMFWYRQDPGLGLRLIYFSYDVKMKEKGDIPEGYSVSREKKERFSLILESASTNQTSMYLCASGQDRPAGTEAFFGQGTRLTVV.

The chain couples TRBV7-9 to TRBJ1-2; D is possibly TRBD1 (6 bases). Trimming pared 4 bases from V and 0 bases from J, leaving 12 bases between. The CDR3 covers 15 residues. Germline CDR1 reads SEHNR; CDR2 reads FQNEAQ (reference sequence). The CDR3 sequence: CASSSTRTANYGYTF. The CDR3 region has the DNA TGTGCCAGCAGCTCAACCCGGACAGCTAACTATGGCTACACCTTC.

The chain combines TRBV20-1 with TRBJ2-3; no definite D call. Trimming pared 3 bases from V and 0 bases from J, leaving 10 bases between. Germline CDR1 DFQATT, CDR2 SNEGSKA (reference sequence). The CDR3 spans 14 residues. CDR3 coding DNA: TGCAGTGCTAGGAGGACGACTAGCACAGATACGCAGTATTTT. Protein product: CSARRTTSTDTQYF.

This chain uses TRBV24-1 with TRBJ2-3; 7 bases are shared with TRBD1. Germline CDR1 reads KGHDR; CDR2 reads SFDVKD. V lost 9 bases, J lost 2 bases, and 4 bases stayed unmatched. The CDR3 runs to 13 residues. The CDR3 bases are TGTGCCACCTCCGGGACAGCCACAGATACGCAGTATTTT. Its protein product is CATSGTATDTQYF.

The gene calls are TRBV5-6 and TRBJ1-2; 7 bases map to TRBD1. Germline lookup yields CDR1 SGHDT and CDR2 YYEEEE. The CDR3 totals 14 residues. The trim removed 6 bases at V and 5 bases at J, leaving 10 bases unmatched. The CDR3 region has the DNA TGTGCCAGCACCTACAGGGGCGGCGTTTATGGCTACACCTTC. Residues: CASTYRGGVYGYTF.

The DNA for the CDR3 is TGTGCCAGCTCATCGGGTCAGGGGATCGGGTCACCCCTCCACTTT. Encoded protein: CASSSGQGIGSPLHF. This chain uses TRBV18 with TRBJ1-6, with a possible D match to TRBD1 (6 bases). From germline, CDR1 is KGHSH and CDR2 LQKENI. The CDR3 is 15 amino acids. V lost 5 bases, J lost 10 bases, and 18 bases lay in between.

The chain has TRBV5-6 and TRBJ1-1, with unresolved D. The germline CDR1 and CDR2 sequences are SGHDT and YYEEEE. The length of the CDR3 is 14 residues. Trimming took 4 bases from V and 2 from J, leaving 12 bases between them. CDR3 in amino acids: CASSKGWGNTEAFF. The CDR3 nucleotides read TGTGCCAGCAGCAAGGGTTGGGGTAACACTGAAGCTTTCTTT.

This clonotype was observed at least ten times. The CDR3 loop reads CSATGTGGLIGYGYTF. CDR3 sequence (DNA): TGCAGTGCTACCGGGACAGGGGGCCTGATTGGGTATGGCTACACCTTC. This chain links TRBV20-1 with TRBJ1-2; TRBD1 matches 12 bases. CDR3 length equals 16 residues. V trimming: 4 bases; J trimming: 5 bases; junction bases outside the gene matches: 11. Germline values: CDR1 DFQATT, CDR2 SNEGSKA (reference sequence).

This clonotype was observed a handful of times. The gene calls are TRBV3-1 and TRBJ1-6; D remains unclear. The germline V gene has CDR1 LGHDT and CDR2 YNNKEL (reference sequence). The CDR3 spans 13 residues. Trimming took 4 bases from V and 7 from J, leaving 8 bases between them. Written as DNA, the CDR3 is TGTGCCAGCAGCCGGACGGGGAATTCACCCCTCCACTTT. Translated: CASSRTGNSPLHF.

This chain's CDR3 is CASSLGGSGGQPQHF. CDR3 DNA sequence: TGTGCCAGCAGCTTAGGAGGGTCAGGGGGACAGCCCCAGCATTTT. The chain recombines TRBV7-8 with TRBJ1-5, with 7 bases fitting TRBD1. Germline V gene sequence: CDR1 SGHVS, CDR2 FQNEAQ. V shed 1 base, J shed 7 bases, and the junction held 7 bases outside the gene matches. The CDR3 sequence is 15 residues long. Supplemented by reference TRBV7-8 and TRBJ1-5, the full variable domain reads GAGVSQSPRYKVAKRGQDVALRCDPISGHVSLFWYQQALGQGPEFLTYFQNEAQLDKSGLPSDRFFAERPEGSVSTLKIQRTQQEDSAVYLCASSLGGSGGQPQHFGDGTRLSIL.

The rearrangement uses TRBV20-1 and TRBJ2-1, with D tentatively TRBD2 (6 bases). CDR1 and CDR2 (germline): DFQATT, SNEGSKA (reference sequence). V dropped 6 bases and J dropped 6 bases, with 15 bases sitting between them. This CDR3 comprises 13 residues. The CDR3 DNA reads as TGCAGTGCGGCGGGACTGACTTCCAATGAGCAGTTCTTC. Translation gives CSAAGLTSNEQFF.

This clonotype was observed at least ten times. The chain recombines TRBV18 with TRBJ1-5, with D unclear. V was clipped by 2 bases and J by 5 bases, with 7 bases between them. Germline CDR1 is KGHSH and CDR2 is LQKENI. CDR3 length: 13 residues. The CDR3 nucleotides read TGTGCCAGCTCACCAGGGGAGGATCAGCCCCAGCATTTT. Translation gives CASSPGEDQPQHF.

This chain links TRBV18 with TRBJ2-1; 7 bases fit TRBD2. CDR1 and CDR2 (germline): KGHSH, LQKENI. V shed 3 bases and J 7 bases; nucleotides not matched to a gene: 6. The CDR3 totals 14 residues. CDR3 loop: CASSPAGEVNEQFF. The CDR3 coding sequence is TGTGCCAGCTCACCGGCGGGAGAGGTAAATGAGCAGTTCTTC.

The chain has TRBV6-6 and TRBJ2-7, with TRBD2 identical over 7 bases. Germline CDR1 reads MNHNY; CDR2 reads SVGAGI (reference sequence). Trimming cost V 5 bases and J 4 bases; bases outside gene matches: 11. The CDR3 is 15 residues long. The CDR3 here is CASSTGGGRIYEQYF. CDR3 in DNA: TGTGCCAGCAGTACGGGCGGGGGACGCATATACGAGCAGTACTTC.

The chain combines TRBV3-1 with TRBJ2-3, with D hard to call. Germline V gene data show CDR1 as LGHDT and CDR2 as YNNKEL (reference sequence). The CDR3 runs to 15 residues. V dropped 2 bases and J dropped 2 bases, with 11 bases sitting between them. Written as DNA, the CDR3 is TGTGCCAGCAGCCAACTCTCCAGGATCACAGATACGCAGTATTTT. This encodes CASSQLSRITDTQYF.

V and J are TRBV9 and TRBJ1-1, with D uncertain. The length of the CDR3 is 15 residues. Germline CDR1 reads SGDLS; CDR2 reads YYNGEE. Trimming took 0 bases from V and 2 from J, leaving 11 bases between them. The CDR3 DNA sequence: TGTGCCAGCAGCGTAGGGCCGGGCCCTAACACTGAAGCTTTCTTT. Encoded protein: CASSVGPGPNTEAFF.

This clonotype has ten or more counts. The chain uses TRBV11-2 and TRBJ1-5; no clear D. There are 15 residues in the CDR3. Germline CDR1 and CDR2: SGHAT and FQNNGV. The V and J ends lost 5 bases and 0 bases respectively, with 11 bases between them. CDR3 region: CASSLDGYSNQPQHF. The CDR3 DNA follows: TGTGCCAGCAGCCTCGACGGTTATAGCAATCAGCCCCAGCATTTT. The complete variable domain, with remaining parts taken from reference TRBV11-2 and TRBJ1-5, reads EAGVAQSPRYKIIEKRQSVAFWCNPISGHATLYWYQQILGQGPKLLIQFQNNGVVDDSQLPKDRFSAERLKGVDSTLKIQPAKLEDSAVYLCASSLDGYSNQPQHFGDGTRLSIL.

This clonotype was seen ten or more times. The chain employs TRBV5-8 and TRBJ1-2; 8 bases map to TRBD1. Germline CDR1 is SGHTS and CDR2 is YDEGEE. Losses at the gene ends were 1 base for V and 3 bases for J; bases not matched to a gene: 8. The CDR3 is made up of 16 amino acids. CDR3 loop: CASSLPWTGPDYGYTF. The CDR3 DNA reads TGTGCCAGCAGCTTGCCTTGGACAGGGCCGGACTATGGCTACACCTTC.

V is TRBV28 and J is TRBJ2-5; D is possibly TRBD2 (6 bases). The germline V gene encodes CDR1 MDHEN and CDR2 SYDVKM. V lost 2 bases to trimming and J lost 5 bases, with 9 bases between them. There are 13 residues in the CDR3. CDR3 in amino acids: CASSLASVETQYF. In DNA, the CDR3 is TGTGCCAGCAGTTTAGCTAGCGTGGAGACCCAGTACTTC.

This clonotype was picked up many times. V gene TRBV6-5 combines with J gene TRBJ2-5; TRBD1 might be the D (6 bases). V dropped 6 bases and J dropped 3 bases, with 23 bases sitting between them. Germline CDR1 and CDR2: MNHEY and SVGAGI. The CDR3 is 17 amino acids. The CDR3 sequence is CASRNKAGTSGEETQYF. The CDR3 region has the DNA TGTGCCAGCAGAAACAAGGCAGGCACATCAGGGGAAGAGACCCAGTACTTC.

This clonotype was detected a few times. The gene calls are TRBV10-2 and TRBJ2-1, with 8 positions matching TRBD2. This CDR3 has 16 residues. Germline V gene sequence: CDR1 WSHSY, CDR2 SAAADI. V lost 3 bases and J lost 1; bases outside the gene matches: 5. The DNA for the CDR3 is TGCGCCAGCAGTGATACCGGGAGGGGATCCTACAATGAGCAGTTCTTC. Protein product: CASSDTGRGSYNEQFF.